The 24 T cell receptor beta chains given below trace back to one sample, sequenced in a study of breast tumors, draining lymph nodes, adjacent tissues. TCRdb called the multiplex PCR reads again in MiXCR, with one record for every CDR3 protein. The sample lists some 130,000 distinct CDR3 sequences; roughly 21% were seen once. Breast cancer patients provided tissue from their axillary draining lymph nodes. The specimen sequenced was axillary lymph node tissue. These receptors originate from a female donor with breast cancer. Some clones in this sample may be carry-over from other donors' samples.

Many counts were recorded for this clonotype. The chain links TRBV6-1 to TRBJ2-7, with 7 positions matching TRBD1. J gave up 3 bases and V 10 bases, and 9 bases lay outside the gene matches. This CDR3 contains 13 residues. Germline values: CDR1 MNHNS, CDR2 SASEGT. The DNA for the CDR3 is TGTGCCACCCGAGGGGACAGACTCTACGAGCAGTACTTC. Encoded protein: CATRGDRLYEQYF.

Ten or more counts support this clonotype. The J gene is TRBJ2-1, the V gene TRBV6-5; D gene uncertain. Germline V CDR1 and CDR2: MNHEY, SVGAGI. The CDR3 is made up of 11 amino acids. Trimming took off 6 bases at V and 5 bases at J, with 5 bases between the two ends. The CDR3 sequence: CASSSHNEQFF. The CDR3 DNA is TGTGCCAGCAGCTCACACAATGAGCAGTTCTTC.

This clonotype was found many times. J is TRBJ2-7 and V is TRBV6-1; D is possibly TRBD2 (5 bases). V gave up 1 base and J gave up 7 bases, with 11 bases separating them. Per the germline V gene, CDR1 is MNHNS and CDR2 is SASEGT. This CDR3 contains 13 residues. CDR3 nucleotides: TGTGCCAGCAGTGAAGTGAGGGTAAGAGAGCAGTACTTC. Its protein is CASSEVRVREQYF.

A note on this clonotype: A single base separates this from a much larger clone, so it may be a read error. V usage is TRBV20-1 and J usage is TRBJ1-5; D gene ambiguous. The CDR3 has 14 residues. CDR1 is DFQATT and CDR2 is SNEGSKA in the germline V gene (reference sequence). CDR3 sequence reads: CSAGTHYSSQPQHF. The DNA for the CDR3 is TGCAGTGCAGGAACTCATTATAGCAGTCAGCCCCAGCATTTT.

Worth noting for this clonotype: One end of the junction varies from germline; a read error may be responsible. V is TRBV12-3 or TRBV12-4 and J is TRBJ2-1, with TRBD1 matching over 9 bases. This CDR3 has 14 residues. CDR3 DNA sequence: TGTGGCAGCAGTCCGGGACAGGGTCTGAATGAGCAGTTCTTC. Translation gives CGSSPGQGLNEQFF.

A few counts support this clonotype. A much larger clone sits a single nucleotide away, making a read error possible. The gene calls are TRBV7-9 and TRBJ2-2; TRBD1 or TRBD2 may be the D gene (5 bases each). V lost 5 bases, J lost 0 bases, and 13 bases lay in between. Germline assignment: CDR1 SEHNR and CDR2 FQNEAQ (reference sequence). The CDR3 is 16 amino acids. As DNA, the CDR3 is TGTGCCAGCAGCCATGGGACGGGACCGAACACCGGGGAGCTGTTTTTT. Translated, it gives CASSHGTGPNTGELFF.

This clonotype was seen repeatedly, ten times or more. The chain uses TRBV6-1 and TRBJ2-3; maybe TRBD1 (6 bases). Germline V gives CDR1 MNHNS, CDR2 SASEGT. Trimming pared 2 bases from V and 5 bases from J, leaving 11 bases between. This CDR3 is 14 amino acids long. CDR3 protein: CASSEWQGIDTQYF. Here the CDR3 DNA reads TGTGCCAGCAGTGAATGGCAGGGGATAGATACGCAGTATTTT.

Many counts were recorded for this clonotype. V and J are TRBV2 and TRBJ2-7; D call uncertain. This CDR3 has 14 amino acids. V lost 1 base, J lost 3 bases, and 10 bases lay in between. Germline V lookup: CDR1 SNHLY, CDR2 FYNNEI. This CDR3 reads CASSEEVSSYEQYF. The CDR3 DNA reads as TGTGCCAGCAGTGAAGAGGTCAGCAGCTACGAGCAGTACTTC.

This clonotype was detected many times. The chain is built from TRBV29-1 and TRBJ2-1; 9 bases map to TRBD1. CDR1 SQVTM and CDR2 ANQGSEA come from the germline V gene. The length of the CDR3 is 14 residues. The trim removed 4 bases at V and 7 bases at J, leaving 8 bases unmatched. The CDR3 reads CSVAPGQGGNEQFF. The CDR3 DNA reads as TGCAGCGTTGCCCCGGGACAGGGTGGGAATGAGCAGTTCTTC.

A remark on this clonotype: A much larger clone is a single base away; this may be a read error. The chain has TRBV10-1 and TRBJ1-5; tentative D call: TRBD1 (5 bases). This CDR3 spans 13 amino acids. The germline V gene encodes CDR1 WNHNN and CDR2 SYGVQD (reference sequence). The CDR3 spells CACSESGGQPQHF. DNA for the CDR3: TGCGCCTGCAGTGAGTCTGGGGGTCAGCCCCAGCATTTT.

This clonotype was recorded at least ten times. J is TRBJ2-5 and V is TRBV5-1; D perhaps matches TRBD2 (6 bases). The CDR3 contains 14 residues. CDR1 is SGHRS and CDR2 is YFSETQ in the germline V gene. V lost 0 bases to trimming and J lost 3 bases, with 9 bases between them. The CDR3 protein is CASSLGGTEETQYF. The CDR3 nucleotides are TGCGCCAGCAGCTTGGGCGGGACCGAAGAGACCCAGTACTTC.

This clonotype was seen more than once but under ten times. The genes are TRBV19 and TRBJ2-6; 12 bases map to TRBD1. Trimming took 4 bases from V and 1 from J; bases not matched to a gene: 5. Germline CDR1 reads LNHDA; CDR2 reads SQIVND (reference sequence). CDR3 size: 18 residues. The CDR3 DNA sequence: TGTGCCAGTAGTAACCGGGACAGGGGGCGGTCTGGGGCCAACGTCCTGACTTTC. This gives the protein CASSNRDRGRSGANVLTF.

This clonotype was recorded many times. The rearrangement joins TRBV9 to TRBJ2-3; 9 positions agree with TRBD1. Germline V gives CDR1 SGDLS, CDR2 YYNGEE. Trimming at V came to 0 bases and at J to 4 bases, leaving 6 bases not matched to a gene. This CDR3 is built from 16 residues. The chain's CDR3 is CASSVGVTGGADTQYF. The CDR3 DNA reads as TGTGCCAGCAGCGTAGGGGTCACAGGGGGCGCAGATACGCAGTATTTT.

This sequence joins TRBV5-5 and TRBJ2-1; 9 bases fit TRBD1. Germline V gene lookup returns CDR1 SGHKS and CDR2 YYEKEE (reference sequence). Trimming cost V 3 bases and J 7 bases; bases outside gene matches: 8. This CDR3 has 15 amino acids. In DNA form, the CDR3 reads TGTGCCAGCAGCTCGGGACAGGGCCCGAGGAATGAGCAGTTCTTC. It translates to CASSSGQGPRNEQFF.

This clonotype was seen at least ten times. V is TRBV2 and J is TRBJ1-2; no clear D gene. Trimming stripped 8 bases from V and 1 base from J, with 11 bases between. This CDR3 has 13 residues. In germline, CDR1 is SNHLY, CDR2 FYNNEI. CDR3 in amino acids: CASVSQLNYGYTF. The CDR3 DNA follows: TGTGCCAGCGTCTCGCAACTTAACTATGGCTACACCTTC.

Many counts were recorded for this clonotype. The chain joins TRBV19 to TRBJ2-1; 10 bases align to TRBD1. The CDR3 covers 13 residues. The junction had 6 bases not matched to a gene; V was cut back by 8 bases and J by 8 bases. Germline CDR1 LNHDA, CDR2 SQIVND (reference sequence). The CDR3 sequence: CASWGQGTDEQFF. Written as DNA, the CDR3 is TGTGCCAGTTGGGGACAGGGGACGGATGAGCAGTTCTTC.

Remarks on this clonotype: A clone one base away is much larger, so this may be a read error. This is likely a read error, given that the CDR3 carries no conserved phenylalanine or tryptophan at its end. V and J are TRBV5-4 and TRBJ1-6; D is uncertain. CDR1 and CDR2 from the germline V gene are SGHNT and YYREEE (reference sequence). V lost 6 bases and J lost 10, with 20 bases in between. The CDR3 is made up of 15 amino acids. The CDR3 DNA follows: TGTGCCAGCACCACTCAAAGCCTGAACGACTCACCCCTCCACTCT. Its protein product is CASTTQSLNDSPLHS.

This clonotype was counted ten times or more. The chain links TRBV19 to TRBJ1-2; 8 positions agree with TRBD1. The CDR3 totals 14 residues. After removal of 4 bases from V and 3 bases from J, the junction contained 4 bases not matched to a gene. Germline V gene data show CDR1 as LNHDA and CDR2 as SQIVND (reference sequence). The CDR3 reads CASSTSTGDYGYTF. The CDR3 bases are TGTGCCAGTAGTACCTCGACAGGGGACTATGGCTACACCTTC.

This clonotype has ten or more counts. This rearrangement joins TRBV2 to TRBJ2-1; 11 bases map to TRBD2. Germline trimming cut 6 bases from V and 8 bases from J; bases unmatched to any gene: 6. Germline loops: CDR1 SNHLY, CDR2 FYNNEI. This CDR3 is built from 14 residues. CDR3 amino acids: CASSSTSGSDEQFF. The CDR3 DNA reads TGTGCCAGCAGCTCCACTAGCGGGAGCGATGAGCAGTTCTTC.

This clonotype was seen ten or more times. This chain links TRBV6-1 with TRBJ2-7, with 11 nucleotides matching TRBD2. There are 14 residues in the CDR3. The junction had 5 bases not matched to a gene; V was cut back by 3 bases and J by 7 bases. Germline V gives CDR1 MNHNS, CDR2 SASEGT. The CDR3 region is CASSDPTSGDEQYF. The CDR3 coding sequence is TGTGCCAGCAGTGACCCGACTAGCGGGGATGAGCAGTACTTC.

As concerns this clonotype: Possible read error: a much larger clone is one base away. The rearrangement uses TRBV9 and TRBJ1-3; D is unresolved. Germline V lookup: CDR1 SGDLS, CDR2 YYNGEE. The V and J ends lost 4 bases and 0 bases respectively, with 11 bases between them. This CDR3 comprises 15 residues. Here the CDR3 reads CASSLKSDSGNTIYF. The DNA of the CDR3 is TGTGCCAGCAGCCTCAAGTCGGACTCTGGAAACACCATATATTTT.

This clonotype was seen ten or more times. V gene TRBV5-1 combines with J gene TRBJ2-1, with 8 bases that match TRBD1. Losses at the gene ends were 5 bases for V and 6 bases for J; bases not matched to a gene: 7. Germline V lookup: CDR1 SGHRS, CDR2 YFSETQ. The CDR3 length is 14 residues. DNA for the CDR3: TGCGCCAGCAGTACGGGACAGGACGGCAATGAGCAGTTCTTC. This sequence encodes CASSTGQDGNEQFF.

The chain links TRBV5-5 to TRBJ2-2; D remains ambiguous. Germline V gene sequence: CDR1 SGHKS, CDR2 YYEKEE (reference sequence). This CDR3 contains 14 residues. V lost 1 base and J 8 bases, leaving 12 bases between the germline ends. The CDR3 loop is CASSLFSADGELFF. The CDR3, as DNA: TGTGCCAGCAGCTTGTTTTCGGCAGATGGGGAGCTGTTTTTT.

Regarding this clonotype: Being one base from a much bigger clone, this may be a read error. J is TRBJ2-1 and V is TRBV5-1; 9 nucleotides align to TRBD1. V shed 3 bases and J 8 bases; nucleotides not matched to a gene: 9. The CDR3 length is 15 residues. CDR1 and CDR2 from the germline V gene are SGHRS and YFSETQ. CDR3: CASSSPGTGKDEQFF. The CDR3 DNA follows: TGCGCCAGCAGCTCGCCGGGGACAGGGAAGGATGAGCAGTTCTTC.